This T cell receptor (beta chain) was documented in a study of T cell repertoires in cytomegalovirus infection. The overall study: Public TCR beta signatures were indicative of both CMV infection and a matching HLA type.

Whole-study results and caveats: Of the TCR beta families, the public ones yielded a cumulative frequency that identified carriers of CMV plus the relevant HLA.

CDR1 and CDR2 from the germline V gene are LNHDA and SQIVND (reference sequence). With 4 bases removed from V and 4 bases from J, the gap between germline ends came to 8 bases. The length of the CDR3 is 13 residues. TCRdb itself ran the reads through MiXCR, one entry per CDR3 protein. The data hold approximately 750,000 distinct CDR3 sequences, with less than 40% observed a single time. Comments on this clonotype: Its antigen is undetermined.

The V and J genes are TRBV19 and TRBJ2-1; D gene ambiguous. Sequencing was done on a sample of PBMCs. This clonotype was obtained from a human donor in good health (CMV status not recorded). Some clones in this sample may be carry-over from other donors' samples. The DNA of the CDR3 is TGTGCCAGTAGTAGGGCGCCATACAATGAGCAGTTCTTC. Encoded protein: CASSRAPYNEQFF.